This T cell receptor (beta chain) was sequenced for a study of T-cell reconstitution after alpha-beta-depleted transplantation in children. It was with unique molecular identifiers that the TCRbeta library was prepared. TCRdb re-derived calls from the PCR reads in MiXCR, one entry per CDR3 protein. The data show a few hundred thousand distinct CDR3 sequences, with about a sixth seen just once and roughly 3.3% held by the top ten. This CDR3 is built from 15 residues. Trimming left V 6 bases short and J 4 bases short, with 16 bases between. Germline V gene sequence: CDR1 MNHEY, CDR2 SMNVEV (reference sequence).

The sequencing here drew on PBMCs from the stem cell graft donor, taken from the stem cell graft. J is TRBJ1-5 and V is TRBV27; no reliable D call. The receptor's source is a human donor who donated a stem cell graft to a child with acute lymphoblastic leukemia. The CDR3 nucleotides read TGTGCCAGCAGACCCGTTAGGGCGGGGAATCAGCCCCAGCATTTT. Protein product: CASRPVRAGNQPQHF.